This is a list of T cell receptor beta chains from one sample in a study of CD8+CD57+ T cells in acquired aplastic anemia. TCRdb re-called the reads through MiXCR, storing one row per CDR3 protein. The sample lists 450,000 to 550,000 distinct CDR3 sequences, around 30% occurring once. The sequencing sample was made of sorted CD4+, CD8+, or CD8+CD57+ T cells (not recorded which) from PBMCs. The receptors come from a human donor with aplastic anemia. Each CDR3 is given with its conserved first and last residue. Each record gives: D gene, J gene, V gene, clone size, CDR3 DNA, CDR3 protein. A D gene is named only where the DNA matches it firmly. The listing skips clone size in some rows; elsewhere it reads once, few, many or a size class.

>NA|TRBJ1-2|TRBV19|NA
TGTGCCACTTACCGACAGGACTATGGCTACACCTTC
CATYRQDYGYTF
>NA|TRBJ1-1|TRBV11-2|many
TGTGCCAGCAGCCTCACGGTTGGGACTGAAGCTTTCTTT
CASSLTVGTEAFF
>NA|TRBJ1-1|TRBV10-1|many
TGCGCCAGCAGTGGAGGGGGACACAGGACCACTGAAGCTTTCTTT
CASSGGGHRTTEAFF
>TRBD1|TRBJ2-1|TRBV9|NA
TGTGCCAGCAGCGTTGAGACAGGGGGCGCGTTCTACAATGAGCAGTTCTTC
CASSVETGGAFYNEQFF
>TRBD1|TRBJ1-5|TRBV30|many
TGTGCCTGGAGTCCGGGACAGGGTCAGCCCCAGCATTTT
CAWSPGQGQPQHF
>NA|TRBJ2-6|TRBV24-1|many
TGTGCCACCAGCGACAGGTCTAGCCCTCTTAGGGCCAACGTCCTGACTTTC
CATSDRSSPLRANVLTF
>TRBD2|TRBJ2-2|TRBV9|NA
TGTGCCAGCAGCGCGCGGCTAGCGGGAGCCCCCGGGGAGCTGTTTTTT
CASSARLAGAPGELFF
>NA|TRBJ2-1|TRBV10-1|NA
TGCGCCAGCAGTGATCCCTTATACAATGAGCAGTTCTTC
CASSDPLYNEQFF
>NA|TRBJ2-3|TRBV7-2|many
TGTGCCAGCAGCTTGATCGTGACAGATACGCAGTATTTT
CASSLIVTDTQYF
>TRBD2|TRBJ2-5|TRBV7-2|NA
TGTGCCAGCAGCTTAGTTCGGGAGGATCAGTACTTC
CASSLVREDQYF
>NA|TRBJ2-5|TRBV7-9|many
TGTGCCAGCAGCTTATACATTACGGAGACCCAGTACTTC
CASSLYITETQYF
>TRBD2|TRBJ2-7|TRBV7-2|many
TGTGCCAGCACCAGGACTAGCGCCTCCCCCTACGAGCAGTACTTC
CASTRTSASPYEQYF